Following are 7 T cell receptor beta chains from one sample sequenced in a study of identical twins. TCRdb ran MiXCR on the 5' RACE reads and lists one entry per CDR3 protein. Here the sample spans 200,000 to 250,000 distinct CDR3 sequences, 7% being singletons. The sample was also reused in another study, on yellow fever vaccine responses in identical twins.

Source material: memory (CD45RO+) T cells sorted from blood. Source of these receptors: a woman younger than 35 in good health.

V and J are TRBV27 and TRBJ1-1, with a possible D match to TRBD1 (5 bases). The CDR3 totals 12 residues. The germline gives CDR1 MNHEY, CDR2 SMNVEV (reference sequence). Trimming shortened V by 3 bases and J by 10 bases, and 12 bases separated the two germline ends. CDR3 nucleotide sequence: TGTGCCAGCAGTTTTGGGCAGGGAAGAGCTTTCTTT. Amino acids: CASSFGQGRAFF.

The rearrangement joins TRBV7-9 to TRBJ2-4, with 9 bases that match TRBD1. CDR1 SEHNR and CDR2 FQNEAQ come from the germline V gene (reference sequence). The J segment lost 1 base and the V segment lost 5 bases, leaving 6 bases of the junction unmatched. The CDR3 spans 16 residues. The CDR3 sequence is CASSNRDREAKNIQYF. In DNA, the CDR3 is TGTGCCAGCAGCAACCGGGACAGGGAGGCCAAAAACATTCAGTACTTC.

This clonotype was counted many times. This sequence joins TRBV12-3 or TRBV12-4 and TRBJ1-3; no clear D. V was clipped by 3 bases and J by 0 bases, with 9 bases between them. There are 15 residues in the CDR3. Here the CDR3 reads CASSFGTISGNTIYF. In nucleotides, the CDR3 is TGTGCCAGCAGTTTCGGAACGATCTCTGGAAACACCATATATTTT.

The V and J genes are TRBV14 and TRBJ2-3; 11 bases align to TRBD2. With V trimmed by 4 bases and J by 5 bases, 11 bases remained unmatched. This CDR3 is 17 amino acids long. Germline CDR1 reads SGHDN; CDR2 reads FVKESK. CDR3 residues: CASSRVRGGLAGDTQYF. The CDR3, as DNA: TGTGCCAGCAGCCGAGTCCGGGGTGGACTAGCGGGAGATACGCAGTATTTT.

This clonotype was found a few times. The rearrangement joins TRBV12-3 or TRBV12-4 to TRBJ2-7, with a tentative D call TRBD1 (6 bases). Trimming took 2 bases from V and 6 from J, leaving 14 bases between them. The CDR3 totals 14 residues. The CDR3: CASSLTQGNAEQYF. The CDR3 DNA reads as TGTGCCAGCAGTTTAACTCAGGGGAATGCCGAGCAGTACTTC.

Ten or more counts support this clonotype. This rearrangement joins TRBV9 to TRBJ2-3; the D is unclear. The CDR3 is 14 amino acids. The germline CDR1 and CDR2 sequences are SGDLS and YYNGEE. V was pared by 0 bases and J by 4 bases, with 9 bases between. The CDR3 spells CASSVVAVADTQYF. The CDR3 nucleotides read TGTGCCAGCAGCGTAGTGGCCGTCGCAGATACGCAGTATTTT.

Many counts were recorded for this clonotype. The V gene is TRBV7-9, the J gene TRBJ2-7; D not resolved. Trimming took off 2 bases at V and 8 bases at J, with 13 bases between the two ends. CDR3 length equals 13 residues. Germline V lookup: CDR1 SEHNR, CDR2 FQNEAQ (reference sequence). The CDR3, as DNA: TGTGCCAGCAGCTTAAATCTTGATGGGCAGCAGTACTTC. Translating it yields CASSLNLDGQQYF. The complete variable domain, with remaining parts taken from reference TRBV7-9 and TRBJ2-7, reads DTGVSQNPRHKITKRGQNVTFRCDPISEHNRLYWYRQTLGQGPEFLTYFQNEAQLEKSRLLSDRFSAERPKGSFSTLEIQRTEQGDSAMYLCASSLNLDGQQYFGPGTRLTVT.